The next 2 T cell receptor beta chains were all read from a single sample in a study of blood T cell repertoires in COVID-19 (dated by TCRdb to the early 2020s). Library prep was done by the immunoSEQ multiplex PCR assay. TCRdb holds this immuneACCESS table with in-frame rearrangements only. Some clones are missing; in checked studies, unresolved V genes explain under half, and the rest has no known cause. The sample table shows approximately 84,000 clones, and roughly 80% are seen once. In total, the top ten clones hold roughly 11% of the sample. The sequencing input was peripheral blood. These receptors all stem from a human donor in a cohort sampled during active COVID-19.

This chain links TRBV28 with TRBJ2-4; the D gene is possibly TRBD2 (7 bases). V lost 7 bases, J lost 12 bases, and 19 bases lay in between. CDR1 is MDHEN and CDR2 is SYDVKM in the germline V gene. This CDR3 region has 13 residues. The CDR3 sequence is CASNWTRGTGQYF. Here the CDR3 DNA reads TGTGCCAGCAACTGGACTAGGGGGACGGGTCAGTACTTC.

The chain uses TRBV7-2 and TRBJ1-1; maybe TRBD1 (6 bases). Trimming took 1 base from V and 1 from J, leaving 10 bases between them. The CDR3 runs 15 residues. Germline lookup yields CDR1 SGHTA and CDR2 FQGNSA. CDR3: CASSLVGGANTEAFF. The DNA for the CDR3 is TGTGCCAGCAGCTTAGTAGGGGGAGCGAACACTGAAGCTTTCTTT.